A selection of T cell receptor beta chains follows, all from one sample in a study of blood T cell repertoires in COVID-19. Assay: immunoSEQ multiplex PCR; the TCRdb copy retains only in-frame clones and omits some. Counted here are about 210,000 clones, approximately 88% occurring once; the ten biggest clones make up 10%. The sequenced sample was PBMCs or T cells enriched from blood (not recorded which). The receptors come from a man younger than 35 with acute COVID-19. Each CDR3 is given with its conserved first and last residue. Fields, in order: clone size, J gene, V gene, D gene, CDR3 DNA, CDR3 protein. A D gene is named only where the DNA matches it firmly. Clone size is shown for a subset of rows, as once, few, many or a class of expanded clone.

>-|TRBJ1-1|TRBV6-5|-
TGTGCCAGCAGTTACTCGATGGTGCAGGGGAACACTGAAGCTTTCTTT
CASSYSMVQGNTEAFF
>-|TRBJ1-2|TRBV5-1|TRBD1
TGCGCCAGCAGCTTAGGGGACAGCAACTATGGCTACACCTTC
CASSLGDSNYGYTF
>many|TRBJ1-5|TRBV11-2|-
TGTGCCAGCAGCCCGGACACGGGTCAGCCCCAGCATTTT
CASSPDTGQPQHF
>-|TRBJ2-1|TRBV19|TRBD2
TGTGCCAGTAGAACTAGCGGGGGATCCCTCAATGAGCAGTTCTTC
CASRTSGGSLNEQFF
>-|TRBJ2-2|TRBV4-1|TRBD1
TGCGCCAGCAGCCAACCGGGACAGGGGAACACCGGGGAGCTGTTTTTT
CASSQPGQGNTGELFF
>-|TRBJ2-1|TRBV25-1|TRBD1
TGTGCCAGCAGTGACCGAGGGACAGAAAGCTCCTACAATGAGCAGTTCTTC
CASSDRGTESSYNEQFF
>once|TRBJ1-2|TRBV6-5|TRBD1
TGTGCCAGCAGTTACGGGCAGGGGGTCGGTGGCTACACCTTC
CASSYGQGVGGYTF
>-|TRBJ1-2|TRBV27|-
TGTGCCAGCAGTCTAACGGGGGGCAACGGCTACACCTTC
CASSLTGGNGYTF
>-|TRBJ1-1|TRBV4-1|-
TGCGCCAGCAGCCAATCCGACAGGAGAGGACCTGAAGCTTTCTTT
CASSQSDRRGPEAFF
>-|TRBJ1-1|TRBV7-9|-
TGTGCCAGCAGCGGCCCGACACTCAACACTGAAGCTTTCTTT
CASSGPTLNTEAFF
>-|TRBJ2-7|TRBV9|-
TGTGCCAGCAGCGTAAGTAGCGCTGCACTGGGCGACGAGCAGTACTTC
CASSVSSAALGDEQYF